This passage covers 29 T cell receptor beta chains from one sample sequenced in a study of glioma-infiltrating T cells after dendritic cell vaccination. Method: immunoSEQ multiplex PCR; TCRdb's copy keeps in-frame clones and lacks some. The sample carries fewer than 35,000 clones, roughly 90% recorded once. The input for sequencing was blood, taken before dendritic cell vaccination. All receptors derive from a human donor with glioblastoma.

In the case of this clone: The junction departs from the called germline gene at one end, perhaps through a read error. The V call is TRBV12-5, the J call TRBJ1-3; TRBD1 agrees at 8 bases. This CDR3 is 14 amino acids long. Per germline, CDR1 LGHNT and CDR2 FRNRAP. Here the CDR3 DNA reads TGTGCTAGTGGATTGGACAGGGATGGAAACACCATATATTTT. Translating gives CASGLDRDGNTIYF.

The rearrangement joins TRBV6-8 to TRBJ1-5, with unresolved D. The CDR3 covers 13 residues. V was shortened by 7 bases and J by 0 bases, with 7 bases between the two germline ends. The germline V gene encodes CDR1 MNHGY and CDR2 SAAAGT. In nucleotides, the CDR3 is TGTGCCAGCATCCGGGGTAGCAATCAGCCCCAGCATTTT. Its translation is CASIRGSNQPQHF.

CDR3 coding DNA: TGTGCCAGCAGTATGGAGGTGTACGAGCAGTACTTC. This translates into CASSMEVYEQYF. The chain recombines TRBV6-5 with TRBJ2-7; tentatively, D is TRBD2 (5 bases). This CDR3 is 12 amino acids long. V shed 5 bases and J shed 4 bases, with 9 bases lying between them. Germline CDR1 reads MNHEY; CDR2 reads SVGAGI.

On this clone: The sample contains more than one DNA sequence encoding this CDR3. This chain connects TRBV11-2 to TRBJ1-1; D remains ambiguous. Looked up from germline, CDR1 is SGHAT and CDR2 is FQNNGV. Deletions cut 1 base from V and 2 bases from J, with 8 bases between. The CDR3 runs to 14 residues. The chain's CDR3 is CASSLGAGNTEAFF. The DNA of the CDR3 is TGTGCCAGCAGCTTAGGGGCGGGAAACACTGAAGCTTTCTTT.

The J gene is TRBJ2-1, the V gene TRBV29-1, with D possibly TRBD1 on 6 matching bases. Trimming cost V 3 bases and J 9 bases, with 15 bases left between them. The CDR3 runs to 13 residues. Germline CDR1 SQVTM, CDR2 ANQGSEA. The chain's CDR3 is CSVDHRVGPEQFF. In DNA, the CDR3 is TGCAGCGTTGATCACAGGGTAGGCCCTGAGCAGTTCTTC.

This clone was picked up one time. V usage is TRBV7-9 and J usage is TRBJ2-2; TRBD1 matches 8 bases. The CDR3 consists of 15 residues. V lost 5 bases, J lost 5 bases, and 7 bases stayed unmatched. The germline gives CDR1 SEHNR, CDR2 FQNEAQ (reference sequence). The CDR3 here is CASSLGQGDTGELFF. The CDR3 DNA follows: TGTGCCAGCAGCCTTGGACAGGGAGATACCGGGGAGCTGTTTTTT.

The chain has TRBV5-6 and TRBJ2-7, with TRBD1 as a possible D gene (6 bases). This CDR3 comprises 12 residues. The V gene's germline CDR1 is SGHDT and CDR2 YYEEEE. V was pared by 4 bases and J by 5 bases, with 10 bases between. CDR3 loop: CASSDEGDEQYF. The CDR3 nucleotides read TGTGCCAGCAGCGATGAGGGGGACGAGCAGTACTTC.

The chain employs TRBV15 and TRBJ1-5, with a possible D match to TRBD1 (5 bases). CDR1 LNHNV and CDR2 YYDKDF come from the germline V gene (reference sequence). V lost 5 bases, J lost 3 bases, and 14 bases lay in between. This CDR3 region has 15 residues. The CDR3: CATSPPGGNNQPQHF. CDR3 DNA sequence: TGTGCCACCAGCCCGCCGGGGGGGAACAATCAGCCCCAGCATTTT.

This chain joins TRBV6-5 and TRBJ2-1; 8 bases are shared with TRBD2. The germline gives CDR1 MNHEY, CDR2 SVGAGI. The CDR3 loop spans 14 amino acids. Trimming took 4 bases from V and 8 from J; bases not matched to a gene: 7. The CDR3 here is CASSLGLARDEQFF. In nucleotides, the CDR3 is TGTGCCAGCAGTTTAGGACTAGCTCGGGATGAGCAGTTCTTC.

V usage is TRBV27 and J usage is TRBJ1-2; D remains unclear. Trimming pared 7 bases from V and 7 bases from J, leaving 16 bases between. Germline assignment: CDR1 MNHEY and CDR2 SMNVEV (reference sequence). This CDR3 has 13 amino acids. The DNA of the CDR3 is TGTGCCAGCACGAACACCGCTAACAGTGGCTACACCTTC. Translation: CASTNTANSGYTF.

The chain recombines TRBV7-9 with TRBJ2-4; D possibly corresponds to TRBD1 (6 bases). The CDR3 is made up of 15 amino acids. The germline CDR1 and CDR2 sequences are SEHNR and FQNEAQ (reference sequence). V was shortened by 3 bases and J by 0 bases, with 9 bases between the two germline ends. The CDR3 protein is CASSFRGRAKNIQYF. The CDR3 DNA follows: TGTGCCAGCAGCTTCAGGGGCCGAGCCAAAAACATTCAGTACTTC.

This clone came up once. The chain couples TRBV7-2 to TRBJ2-1, with D unclear. There are 14 residues in the CDR3. The germline gives CDR1 SGHTA, CDR2 FQGNSA. V was shortened by 1 base and J by 4 bases, with 8 bases between the two germline ends. CDR3 protein: CASSLVSRYNEQFF. The CDR3 bases are TGTGCCAGCAGCTTAGTGTCCCGGTACAATGAGCAGTTCTTC.

The chain links TRBV6-6 to TRBJ2-7; 10 bases are a match to TRBD1. CDR3 length: 13 amino acids. After removal of 5 bases from V and 5 bases from J, the junction contained 3 bases not matched to a gene. Germline V gene lookup returns CDR1 MNHNY and CDR2 SVGAGI (reference sequence). CDR3 nucleotides: TGTGCCAGCAGTCGAGGGACAGGGGACGAGCAGTACTTC. Translated: CASSRGTGDEQYF.

This chain uses TRBV29-1 with TRBJ2-7; tentatively, D is TRBD2 (5 bases). V was cut by 7 bases and J by 3 bases, with 16 bases left in between. The germline CDR1 and CDR2 sequences are SQVTM and ANQGSEA. This CDR3 contains 13 residues. CDR3 coding DNA: TGCAGCGCTAATGGAGGATCGAGCTACGAGCAGTACTTC. Translated, it gives CSANGGSSYEQYF.

The chain joins TRBV7-2 to TRBJ2-7; 7 bases map to TRBD1. The CDR3 loop spans 14 amino acids. In germline, CDR1 is SGHTA, CDR2 FQGNSA. V gave up 5 bases and J gave up 3 bases; unmatched junction bases: 7. The CDR3 region is CASSPDRTLYEQYF. The CDR3 DNA is TGTGCCAGCAGCCCGGACAGGACCCTCTACGAGCAGTACTTC.

J is TRBJ2-7 and V is TRBV6-1; 13 nucleotides agree with TRBD2. The CDR3 extends over 15 amino acids. V was pared by 8 bases and J by 9 bases, with 13 bases of the junction left unmatched. Germline V lookup: CDR1 MNHNS, CDR2 SASEGT. CDR3 nucleotide sequence: TGTGCCAGCGGCCTGGGACTAGCGGGGACGGGGGGGCAGTACTTC. Its protein is CASGLGLAGTGGQYF.

Comments on this clone: Other nucleotide sequences in the sample specify the same CDR3. CDR3 amino acids: CASSFSGGSYNEQFF. CDR3 DNA sequence: TGTGCCAGCAGCTTTAGCGGGGGCTCCTACAATGAGCAGTTCTTC. V gene TRBV7-2 combines with J gene TRBJ2-1; the match to TRBD2 covers 9 bases. Germline V gene lookup returns CDR1 SGHTA and CDR2 FQGNSA. Trimming at V came to 3 bases and at J to 0 bases, leaving 0 bases not matched to a gene. CDR3 length equals 15 residues. The variable domain in full, with the rest retrieved from reference TRBV7-2 and TRBJ2-1, is GAGVSQSPSNKVTEKGKDVELRCDPISGHTALYWYRQSLGQGLEFLIYFQGNSAPDKSGLPSDRFSAERTGGSVSTLTIQRTQQEDSAVYLCASSFSGGSYNEQFFGPGTRLTVL.

The V call is TRBV5-4, the J call TRBJ2-3; TRBD2 matches at 9 bases. The CDR3 has 14 amino acids. From germline, CDR1 is SGHNT and CDR2 YYREEE (reference sequence). V was pared by 3 bases and J by 4 bases, with 3 bases of the junction left unmatched. This CDR3 is CASSSAGGADTQYF. In DNA form, the CDR3 reads TGTGCCAGCAGCTCAGCGGGGGGAGCAGATACGCAGTATTTT.

The chain joins TRBV5-6 to TRBJ2-7; possible D gene TRBD2, 6 bases. V was cut by 4 bases and J by 4 bases, with 15 bases left in between. CDR1 and CDR2 from the germline V gene are SGHDT and YYEEEE. This CDR3 region has 14 residues. The CDR3 sequence: CASSAGNLVYEQYF. CDR3 DNA: TGTGCCAGCAGCGCGGGGAACCTTGTGTACGAGCAGTACTTC.

The chain recombines TRBV2 with TRBJ2-3; TRBD2 matches 7 bases. Germline assignment: CDR1 SNHLY and CDR2 FYNNEI. This CDR3 has 14 amino acids. This CDR3 reads CAGSRGVGADTQYF. CDR3 DNA sequence: TGTGCGGGTTCTCGGGGGGTTGGTGCAGATACGCAGTATTTT.

The chain employs TRBV7-9 and TRBJ2-7; 9 bases are shared with TRBD1. CDR3 length equals 14 residues. The V gene end was trimmed by 4 bases and the J gene end by 1 base; junction bases not matched to a gene: 2. CDR1 SEHNR and CDR2 FQNEAQ come from the germline V gene (reference sequence). CDR3 loop: CASSSDRGSYEQYF. CDR3 nucleotides: TGTGCCAGCAGCTCGGACAGGGGTTCCTACGAGCAGTACTTC.

The rearrangement uses TRBV2 and TRBJ1-1; D call uncertain. V lost 0 bases and J lost 3, with 11 bases in between. The CDR3 consists of 15 residues. Germline CDR1 SNHLY, CDR2 FYNNEI. The CDR3 DNA sequence: TGTGCCAGCAGTGAAGCGTTTAAGAGATACACTGAAGCTTTCTTT. It yields the protein CASSEAFKRYTEAFF.

This chain joins TRBV12-5 and TRBJ2-5, with 7 bases lining up with TRBD1. This CDR3 spans 16 amino acids. The V gene end was trimmed by 4 bases and the J gene end by 4 bases; junction bases not matched to a gene: 12. CDR1 is LGHNT, CDR2 FRNRAP, per germline. The CDR3 spells CASGSGTAALGETQYF. The CDR3 nucleotides are TGTGCTAGTGGTTCCGGGACAGCCGCCCTCGGAGAGACCCAGTACTTC.

This clone was observed a few times. The rearrangement joins TRBV4-1 to TRBJ1-2; tentative D call: TRBD1 (6 bases). V lost 4 bases and J lost 8, with 14 bases in between. This CDR3 contains 13 residues. Germline V lookup: CDR1 MGHRA, CDR2 YSYEKL. The CDR3 spells CASSRTGLQGYTF. As DNA, the CDR3 is TGCGCCAGCAGCCGAACAGGGCTTCAGGGCTACACCTTC.

Notes on this clone: Compared with germline, one end of the junction differs, possibly owing to a read error. This chain uses TRBV7-2 with TRBJ2-5, with 7 bases matching TRBD2. Germline values: CDR1 SGHTA, CDR2 FQGNSA. The CDR3 runs to 15 residues. CDR3 loop: CASSLEGTTERTQHF. For the CDR3, the DNA is TGTGCCAGCAGCTTAGAGGGGACTACTGAGAGGACCCAGCACTTC.

This clone appeared a single time. The chain uses TRBV4-2 and TRBJ1-4; possibly TRBD1 for D (6 bases). Trimming took 3 bases from V and 7 from J, leaving 12 bases between them. Germline assignment: CDR1 LGHNA and CDR2 YNFKEQ. The CDR3 covers 14 residues. DNA for the CDR3: TGTGCCAGCAGCCAGGGGGGGGGCGGTGAAAAACTGTTTTTT. This translates into CASSQGGGGEKLFF.

The rearrangement joins TRBV10-3 to TRBJ2-7, with 13 nucleotides matching TRBD2. J gave up 4 bases and V 0 bases, and 3 bases lay outside the gene matches. The CDR3 is 16 amino acids. Germline loops: CDR1 ENHRY, CDR2 SYGVKD. The DNA of the CDR3 is TGTGCCATCAGTGAGTCGAGGACTAGCGGGGGATACGAGCAGTACTTC. This translates into CAISESRTSGGYEQYF.

The chain employs TRBV7-9 and TRBJ1-2; D remains unclear. The length of the CDR3 is 16 residues. V dropped 4 bases and J dropped 0 bases, with 15 bases sitting between them. The V gene's germline CDR1 is SEHNR and CDR2 FQNEAQ (reference sequence). For the CDR3, the DNA is TGTGCCAGCAGCTCCCCCGGGAGCCAATCTAACTATGGCTACACCTTC. Protein product: CASSSPGSQSNYGYTF.

Comment on this clone: The junction departs from germline at one end; a sequencing error may be responsible. At the DNA level, this CDR3 is encoded by other sequences in the same sample as well. The chain carries TRBV6-1 and TRBJ1-6, with D perhaps TRBD1 (5 bases). Germline V lookup: CDR1 MNHNS, CDR2 SASEGT. The CDR3 is 14 residues long. CDR3 DNA sequence: TGTGCCAGCTCGGGAGGGACGGAAAATTCCCCCCTCCACTTT. This sequence encodes CASSGGTENSPLHF.